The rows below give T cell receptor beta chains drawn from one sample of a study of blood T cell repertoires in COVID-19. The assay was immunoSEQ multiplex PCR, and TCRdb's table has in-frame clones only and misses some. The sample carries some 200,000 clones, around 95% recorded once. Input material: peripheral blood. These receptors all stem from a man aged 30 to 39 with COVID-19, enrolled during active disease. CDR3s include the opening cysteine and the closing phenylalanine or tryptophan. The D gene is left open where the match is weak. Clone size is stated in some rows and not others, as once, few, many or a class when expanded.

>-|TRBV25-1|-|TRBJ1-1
CASVQTGKTEAFF
TGTGCCAGCGTCCAAACAGGGAAGACTGAAGCTTTCTTT
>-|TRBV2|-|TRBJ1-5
CASSENSYDQPQHF
TGTGCCAGCAGTGAAAACAGTTATGATCAGCCCCAGCATTTT
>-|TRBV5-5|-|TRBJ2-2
CASSLAVVTGELFF
TGTGCCAGCAGCTTGGCGGTCGTAACCGGGGAGCTGTTTTTT
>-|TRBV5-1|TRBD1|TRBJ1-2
CASSLGQGASSGYTF
TGCGCCAGCAGCTTGGGTCAGGGGGCGTCGAGTGGCTACACCTTC
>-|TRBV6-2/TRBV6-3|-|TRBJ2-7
CASSYYLRLATAYEQYF
TGTGCCAGCAGTTACTACTTACGGCTAGCGACAGCCTACGAGCAGTACTTC
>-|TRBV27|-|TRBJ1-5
CASDGDKLQPQHF
TGTGCCAGCGACGGGGACAAATTACAGCCCCAGCATTTT
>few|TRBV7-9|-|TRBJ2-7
CASSTSGNYEQYF
TGTGCCAGCAGCACCTCCGGTAACTACGAGCAGTACTTC
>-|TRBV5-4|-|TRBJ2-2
CASSLVGDRTGELFF
TGTGCCAGCAGCTTGGTAGGGGATCGGACCGGGGAGCTGTTTTTT
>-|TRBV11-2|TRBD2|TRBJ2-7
CASSSPGGGGSTYEQYF
TGTGCCAGCAGCTCCCCAGGCGGGGGTGGGAGTACCTACGAGCAGTACTTC
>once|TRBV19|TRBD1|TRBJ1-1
CASRSTGGLSEAFF
TGTGCCAGTAGGTCGACAGGGGGGTTGTCTGAAGCTTTCTTT
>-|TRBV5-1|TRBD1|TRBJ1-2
CASSVGKGTAPFYGYTF
TGCGCCAGCAGCGTAGGCAAAGGGACAGCTCCTTTCTATGGCTACACCTTC
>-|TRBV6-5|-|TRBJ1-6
CASRESVNSPLHF
TGTGCCAGCAGAGAGTCCGTCAATTCACCCCTCCACTTT
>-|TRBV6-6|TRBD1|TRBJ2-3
CASRGQGTTDTQYF
TGTGCCAGCAGGGGACAGGGGACCACAGATACGCAGTATTTT
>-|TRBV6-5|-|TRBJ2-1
CASSPKGQNEQFF
TGTGCCAGCAGTCCAAAAGGACAGAATGAGCAGTTCTTC
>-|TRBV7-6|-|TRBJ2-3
CASSYRDTDTQYF
TGTGCCAGCAGCTACCGGGACACAGATACGCAGTATTTT
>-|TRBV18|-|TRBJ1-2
CASSLRAQGIDGYTF
TGTGCCAGCTCACTCCGCGCGCAGGGAATCGATGGCTACACCTTC
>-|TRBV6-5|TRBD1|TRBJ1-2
CASSYASDRGYTF
TGTGCCAGCAGTTACGCCTCGGACAGGGGCTACACCTTC
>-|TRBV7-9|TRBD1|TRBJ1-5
CASSTGDPGNQPQHF
TGTGCCAGCAGTACAGGGGATCCAGGCAATCAGCCCCAGCATTTT